Following are 28 T cell receptor beta chains from one sample sequenced in a study of control samples from healthy donors and cancer patients. Here immunoSEQ multiplex PCR was the method, and the copy in TCRdb shows in-frame clones only, minus some. Of approximately 150,000 clones listed, approximately 88% are singletons. Sequencing was carried out using blood. These receptor sequences come from a man aged 30 to 45 in good health.

V is TRBV24-1 and J is TRBJ2-1, with 11 nucleotides matching TRBD2. The CDR3 has 17 amino acids. CDR1 is KGHDR and CDR2 is SFDVKD in the germline V gene. Losses at the gene ends were 1 base for V and 8 bases for J; bases not matched to a gene: 9. The CDR3: CATSDFSGLAGLDEQFF. DNA of the CDR3: TGTGCCACCAGTGATTTTAGCGGACTAGCGGGCCTGGATGAGCAGTTCTTC.

CDR3 loop: CASSPGGARETQYF. For the CDR3, the DNA is TGTGCCAGCAGCCCGGGGGGGGCACGGGAGACCCAGTACTTC. This chain joins TRBV7-3 and TRBJ2-5; 8 bases align to TRBD2. The CDR3 is 14 amino acids. Germline trimming cut 5 bases from V and 5 bases from J; bases unmatched to any gene: 7. Looked up from germline, CDR1 is SGHTA and CDR2 is FQGTGA. Drawing the rest from reference TRBV7-3 and TRBJ2-5, the complete variable domain is GAGVSQTPSNKVTEKGKYVELRCDPISGHTALYWYRQSLGQGPEFLIYFQGTGAADDSGLPNDRFFAVRPEGSVSTLKIQRTERGDSAVYLCASSPGGARETQYFGPGTRLLVL.

On this clone: The same CDR3 arises from other DNA sequences in this sample as well. This chain links TRBV7-2 with TRBJ1-2; unclear D gene. Germline CDR1 reads SGHTA; CDR2 reads FQGNSA. Trimming took 1 base from V and 5 from J, leaving 8 bases between them. The CDR3 has 13 residues. Here the CDR3 DNA reads TGTGCCAGCAGCTTAGACGGGAAGTATGGCTACACCTTC. Translating gives CASSLDGKYGYTF.

The chain has TRBV6-2 or TRBV6-3 and TRBJ1-5; no definite D call. CDR1 and CDR2 from the germline V gene are MNHEY and SVGEGT. The CDR3 sequence is 13 residues long. V gave up 2 bases and J gave up 7 bases, with 9 bases separating them. CDR3 in DNA: TGTGCCAGCAGTTACCAGATGGAGCAGCCCCAGCATTTT. The encoded protein is CASSYQMEQPQHF.

The chain links TRBV18 to TRBJ2-5, with 7 bases that match TRBD1. CDR1 is KGHSH, CDR2 LQKENI, per germline. The V gene end was trimmed by 3 bases and the J gene end by 2 bases; junction bases not matched to a gene: 0. The CDR3 runs to 13 residues. The CDR3 is CASSPTGQETQYF. The CDR3 coding sequence is TGTGCCAGCTCACCGACAGGGCAAGAGACCCAGTACTTC. Looking up the rest from reference TRBV18 and TRBJ2-5 gives the full variable domain: NAGVMQNPRHLVRRRGQEARLRCSPMKGHSHVYWYRQLPEEGLKFMVYLQKENIIDESGMPKERFSAEFPKEGPSILRIQQVVRGDSAAYFCASSPTGQETQYFGPGTRLLVL.

The V call is TRBV5-1, the J call TRBJ2-6; no clear D gene. CDR1 is SGHRS and CDR2 is YFSETQ in the germline V gene. V dropped 4 bases and J dropped 4 bases, with 6 bases sitting between them. The CDR3 is 13 amino acids. CDR3 region: CASSPGGANVLTF. As DNA, the CDR3 is TGCGCCAGCAGCCCTGGCGGGGCCAACGTCCTGACTTTC.

This clone was detected only once. This chain joins TRBV4-1 and TRBJ1-2; 8 positions match TRBD1. The V gene end was trimmed by 3 bases and the J gene end by 9 bases; junction bases not matched to a gene: 3. Germline V CDR1 and CDR2: MGHRA, YSYEKL. This CDR3 is 12 amino acids long. The CDR3 protein is CASSQDRVRYTF. CDR3 DNA: TGCGCCAGCAGCCAGGACAGGGTCCGCTACACCTTC.

The chain joins TRBV9 to TRBJ2-5; D perhaps matches TRBD2 (7 bases). Germline V gene lookup returns CDR1 SGDLS and CDR2 YYNGEE. Trimming took off 4 bases at V and 1 base at J, with 14 bases between the two ends. The CDR3 is 15 amino acids. The CDR3 DNA reads as TGTGCCAGCAGCCATGGGGGCGGGAGCCAAGAGACCCAGTACTTC. Its translation: CASSHGGGSQETQYF.

This clone was found once. The chain uses TRBV19 and TRBJ2-1; 9 nucleotides agree with TRBD2. The germline V gene has CDR1 LNHDA and CDR2 SQIVND (reference sequence). Trimming cost V 5 bases and J 9 bases; bases outside gene matches: 11. The CDR3 covers 15 residues. DNA of the CDR3: TGTGCCAGTAGTGGCCGGCGCGGGGGGGCGGTTGAGCAGTTCTTC. Protein: CASSGRRGGAVEQFF. Combining the CDR3 with reference TRBV19 and TRBJ2-1 gives the whole variable domain DGGITQSPKYLFRKEGQNVTLSCEQNLNHDAMYWYRQDPGQGLRLIYYSQIVNDFQKGDIAEGYSVSREKKESFPLTVTSAQKNPTAFYLCASSGRRGGAVEQFFGPGTRLTVL.

In DNA, the CDR3 is TGCGCCAGCAGCTTCAGGGCTACCGGGACTAGCGGGAGGGACGAATCCTACGAGCAGTACTTC. Translated: CASSFRATGTSGRDESYEQYF. This chain joins TRBV5-1 and TRBJ2-7; 16 bases agree with TRBD2. V was pared by 2 bases and J by 1 base, with 15 bases of the junction left unmatched. Germline V gene lookup returns CDR1 SGHRS and CDR2 YFSETQ. This CDR3 is built from 21 residues.

J is TRBJ1-4 and V is TRBV5-1; D call uncertain. The germline gives CDR1 SGHRS, CDR2 YFSETQ. The CDR3 totals 14 residues. V was trimmed by 4 bases and J by 2 bases, leaving 9 bases between them. The CDR3 DNA reads TGCGCCAGCAGCGATCCCGGGACTAATGAAAAACTGTTTTTT. Its protein is CASSDPGTNEKLFF.

The chain carries TRBV9 and TRBJ2-1; 10 nucleotides agree with TRBD2. CDR3 length equals 16 residues. Germline CDR1 SGDLS, CDR2 YYNGEE. V dropped 0 bases and J dropped 8; count of bases not matched to a gene: 8. This CDR3 is CASSVGPSGGADEQFF. CDR3 nucleotide sequence: TGTGCCAGCAGCGTAGGTCCCAGCGGGGGGGCCGATGAGCAGTTCTTC.

The rearrangement links TRBV14 to TRBJ2-1; D is unresolved. The length of the CDR3 is 13 residues. Germline CDR1 SGHDN, CDR2 FVKESK. Trimming cost V 7 bases and J 0 bases, with 7 bases left between them. Here the CDR3 DNA reads TGTGCCAGCACCGCTAACTCCTACAATGAGCAGTTCTTC. It is translated as CASTANSYNEQFF.

V gene TRBV24-1 combines with J gene TRBJ2-1; TRBD2 might be the D (5 bases). V was clipped by 0 bases and J by 1 base, with 9 bases between them. This CDR3 region has 16 residues. The germline gives CDR1 KGHDR, CDR2 SFDVKD. This chain's CDR3 is CATSDLGGPSYNEQFF. The CDR3 DNA is TGTGCCACCAGTGATTTGGGAGGACCTTCCTACAATGAGCAGTTCTTC.

The chain joins TRBV19 to TRBJ1-5, with 11 bases matching TRBD1. The V segment lost 7 bases and the J segment 0 bases; nucleotides outside the gene matches: 11. CDR1 and CDR2 from the germline V gene are LNHDA and SQIVND (reference sequence). This CDR3 region has 18 residues. CDR3 amino acids: CASIAGTGGTASNQPQHF. The DNA of the CDR3 is TGTGCCAGTATCGCCGGGACAGGGGGGACGGCTAGCAATCAGCCCCAGCATTTT. Variable domain in full (rest from reference TRBV19 and TRBJ1-5): DGGITQSPKYLFRKEGQNVTLSCEQNLNHDAMYWYRQDPGQGLRLIYYSQIVNDFQKGDIAEGYSVSREKKESFPLTVTSAQKNPTAFYLCASIAGTGGTASNQPQHFGDGTRLSIL.

This sequence joins TRBV19 and TRBJ2-7, with 9 bases lining up with TRBD1. The ends lost 5 bases at V and 2 bases at J; junction bases unmatched: 4. From germline, CDR1 is LNHDA and CDR2 SQIVND (reference sequence). The CDR3 consists of 14 residues. CDR3 amino acids: CASSPGQGPYEQYF. CDR3 nucleotide sequence: TGTGCCAGTAGTCCTGGACAGGGGCCCTACGAGCAGTACTTC.

This chain connects TRBV11-3 to TRBJ1-2; TRBD1 is a possible D gene (5 bases). Trimming stripped 5 bases from V and 2 bases from J, with 15 bases between. From germline, CDR1 is SGHNT and CDR2 YENEEA. CDR3 length: 15 residues. Written as DNA, the CDR3 is TGTGCCAGCAGCCCCCAGACAGTCACCAACTATGGCTACACCTTC. It codes for CASSPQTVTNYGYTF.

V and J are TRBV10-3 and TRBJ2-7, with TRBD1 matching 7 bases. CDR3 length equals 13 residues. After removal of 11 bases from V and 2 bases from J, the junction contained 9 bases not matched to a gene. Germline V gene data show CDR1 as ENHRY and CDR2 as SYGVKD. Here the CDR3 reads CAVSGTEAYEQYF. The CDR3 bases are TGTGCCGTCTCCGGGACAGAAGCCTACGAGCAGTACTTC.

This clone turned up a few times. The chain carries TRBV5-6 and TRBJ1-5; tentative D call: TRBD1 (5 bases). This CDR3 comprises 15 residues. The germline V gene has CDR1 SGHDT and CDR2 YYEEEE. Trimming pared 1 base from V and 7 bases from J, leaving 15 bases between. The CDR3 loop reads CASSLFAGSGQPQHF. CDR3 nucleotide sequence: TGTGCCAGCAGCTTGTTTGCAGGGAGCGGGCAGCCCCAGCATTTT.

This chain links TRBV19 with TRBJ1-3; D unresolved. V lost 5 bases to trimming and J lost 0 bases, with 8 bases between them. In germline, CDR1 is LNHDA, CDR2 SQIVND (reference sequence). CDR3 length: 14 residues. The CDR3 bases are TGTGCCAGTAGTTTGGTGAGCTCTGGAAACACCATATATTTT. It specifies CASSLVSSGNTIYF.

This rearrangement joins TRBV6-6 to TRBJ1-5, with D hard to call. This CDR3 is built from 14 residues. V was clipped by 0 bases and J by 11 bases, with 14 bases between them. The germline gives CDR1 MNHNY, CDR2 SVGAGI (reference sequence). The CDR3 DNA follows: TGTGCCAGCAGTTACTCGGGCGAATCAGCGGCCCAGCATTTT. Translated: CASSYSGESAAQHF.

The rearrangement joins TRBV7-6 to TRBJ1-1; D may be TRBD1 (6 bases). V shed 5 bases and J shed 2 bases, with 15 bases lying between them. Per the germline V gene, CDR1 is SGHVS and CDR2 is FNYEAQ. This CDR3 has 15 residues. CDR3 in DNA: TGTGCCAGCAGCCCCCAGGGACATCCTAACACTGAAGCTTTCTTT. Protein sequence: CASSPQGHPNTEAFF.

The rearrangement links TRBV7-3 to TRBJ2-1; TRBD2 might be the D (7 bases). The length of the CDR3 is 15 residues. Germline V CDR1 and CDR2: SGHTA, FQGTGA. The germline V and J ends were trimmed by 5 bases and 1 base, with 12 bases remaining between them. DNA for the CDR3: TGTGCCAGCAGCCTACGGGGGGCTTCCTACAATGAGCAGTTCTTC. It specifies CASSLRGASYNEQFF.

V gene TRBV27 combines with J gene TRBJ1-5; D is unclear. This CDR3 region has 17 residues. V was pared by 6 bases and J by 0 bases, with 18 bases between. Looked up from germline, CDR1 is MNHEY and CDR2 is SMNVEV (reference sequence). This chain's CDR3 is CASSQRVADHSNQPQHF. DNA of the CDR3: TGTGCCAGCAGCCAAAGGGTGGCAGATCATAGCAATCAGCCCCAGCATTTT.

The CDR3 sequence: CASSSIGGGYGYTF. DNA for the CDR3: TGTGCCAGCAGCTCGATAGGGGGGGGCTATGGCTACACCTTC. This chain uses TRBV11-3 with TRBJ1-2; weak D call: TRBD1 (6 bases). Germline assignment: CDR1 SGHNT and CDR2 YENEEA. The CDR3 extends over 14 amino acids. V was pared by 4 bases and J by 4 bases, with 13 bases between. Looking up the rest from reference TRBV11-3 and TRBJ1-2 gives the full variable domain: EAGVVQSPRYKIIEKKQPVAFWCNPISGHNTLYWYLQNLGQGPELLIRYENEEAVDDSQLPKDRFSAERLKGVDSTLKIQPAELGDSAVYLCASSSIGGGYGYTFGSGTRLTVV.

This rearrangement joins TRBV11-2 to TRBJ1-2; TRBD1 aligns across 12 bases. V was clipped by 4 bases and J by 5 bases; unmatched bases: 14. The CDR3 is made up of 18 amino acids. CDR1 is SGHAT and CDR2 is FQNNGV in the germline V gene. The CDR3 sequence is CASSSGTGGPILIYGYTF. In DNA, the CDR3 is TGTGCCAGCAGCTCAGGGACAGGGGGCCCCATTTTGATTTATGGCTACACCTTC.

To note about this clone: A junction boundary mismatches the germline segment, possibly from a read error. The rearrangement joins TRBV2 to TRBJ1-1; TRBD1 aligns across 9 bases. Germline CDR1 and CDR2: SNHLY and FYNNEI. This CDR3 has 12 amino acids. CDR3 sequence reads: CASGTGYGGKLF. The CDR3 DNA sequence: TGTGCCAGCGGGACAGGGTACGGCGGCAAGCTCTTT.

The chain recombines TRBV2 with TRBJ2-7; D gene unclear. CDR1 is SNHLY, CDR2 FYNNEI, per germline. This CDR3 comprises 13 residues. The V end lost 10 bases, the J end lost 5 bases, and 18 bases lay between the germline ends. This CDR3 is CATSPRFLDEQYF. The CDR3 region has the DNA TGTGCCACCTCCCCCCGGTTTCTGGACGAGCAGTACTTC.